A selection of T cell receptor beta chains follows, all from one sample in a study of cytomegalovirus exposure and HLA in healthy donors. Sequencing was performed with immunoSEQ multiplex PCR; in TCRdb, only in-frame clones are kept and a portion is missing. The table records some 120,000 clones, about four fifths of them present only once. The sequenced material came from PBMCs. These receptor sequences come from a woman aged 50 to 60 in good health and CMV-seropositive. Each CDR3 is given with its conserved first and last residue. A D gene is named only where the DNA matches it firmly. A clone size is listed for some rows: how often the clone was seen (once, few, many), or a class if it is expanded.

TRBV7-2,TRBJ2-6,16,NA,NA,TGTGCCAGCAGCCCCAGGGAATTTTCTGGGGCCAACGTCCTGACTTTC,CASSPREFSGANVLTF
TRBV4-3,TRBJ2-7,15,TRBD2,NA,TGCGCCAGCAGCCACCAGGCTAGCGGGAGCTACGAGCAGTACTTC,CASSHQASGSYEQYF
TRBV27,TRBJ1-5,13,NA,NA,TGTGCCAGCAGACACCATAGCAATCAGCCCCAGCATTTT,CASRHHSNQPQHF
TRBV5-1,TRBJ2-2,13,NA,few,TGCGCCAGCAGCTTGGCCCAGGGAGGGGAGCTGTTTTTT,CASSLAQGGELFF
TRBV2,TRBJ1-1,14,NA,NA,TGTGCCAGCAGCACCTCGGCGGGGGCGCGGGGAACTTTCTTT,CASSTSAGARGTFF
TRBV9,TRBJ1-1,15,NA,NA,TGTGCCAGCAGCGTAGAGGTCAGGGGAAACACTGAAGCTTTCTTT,CASSVEVRGNTEAFF
TRBV5-5,TRBJ2-1,17,TRBD1,NA,TGTGCCAGCAGGCCAAATTCCGGGACAGGGGGCTGGAATGAGCAGTTCTTC,CASRPNSGTGGWNEQFF
TRBV7-9,TRBJ1-1,14,NA,NA,TGTGCCAGCAGCCCGGACAGTCTGAACACTGAAGCTTTCTTT,CASSPDSLNTEAFF
TRBV15,TRBJ2-1,12,TRBD1,NA,TGTGCCACCAGCAGACCTCGACAGGGGCGGATCTTC,CATSRPRQGRIF
TRBV4-1,TRBJ1-2,14,NA,NA,TGCGCCAGCAGCCAAGCTGCCGTCTCAGGCGGCTACACCTTC,CASSQAAVSGGYTF
TRBV21-1,TRBJ1-2,16,NA,NA,TGTGCCAGCAGCCCTCAGGACAGCGCCTTTGACTATGGCTACACCTTC,CASSPQDSAFDYGYTF
TRBV5-1,TRBJ2-2,16,TRBD2,NA,TGCGCCAGCAGCGCCCAGGGACTAGCGGGAGCCGGGGAGCTGTTTTTT,CASSAQGLAGAGELFF
TRBV7-8,TRBJ1-2,14,TRBD1,NA,TGTGCCAGCAGCTTGACAGGGTCGGCCTATGGCTACACCTTC,CASSLTGSAYGYTF
TRBV18,TRBJ2-1,14,NA,NA,TGTGCCAGCTCACCACCACAGGGGACTAATGAGCAGTTCTTC,CASSPPQGTNEQFF
TRBV4-3,TRBJ2-1,16,TRBD2,NA,TGCGCCAGCAGCCAAGGCCCGCCTACTAGCGAGGGTGAGCAGTTCTTC,CASSQGPPTSEGEQFF
TRBV6-5,TRBJ2-6,15,NA,NA,TGTGCTTCAGGCGGGGAACGCTCTGGGGCCAACGTCCTGACTTTC,CASGGERSGANVLTF
TRBV6-1,TRBJ1-5,14,NA,NA,TGTGCCAGCAGCTTTCGGGTATACAATCAGCCCCAGCATTTT,CASSFRVYNQPQHF
TRBV19,TRBJ1-5,13,NA,NA,TGTGCCAGTAGTGGGGACATTACCCAGCCCCAGCATTTT,CASSGDITQPQHF